These T cell receptor beta chains were read from a single sample in a study of blood T cell repertoires in COVID-19. Assay: immunoSEQ multiplex PCR; the TCRdb copy retains only in-frame clones and omits some. The sample lists about 140,000 clones; around 82% were seen once. Source material: peripheral blood. Receptors were obtained from a human donor in a cohort sampled during active COVID-19. Each CDR3 is given with its conserved first and last residue. A D gene is named only where the DNA matches it firmly. Part of the rows lack a size; the others show once, few, many or a class for expanded clones.

j_gene: TRBJ2-3
v_gene: TRBV2
abundance: few
d_gene: NA
CDR3aa: CASNLQVITDTQYF
CDR3nt: TGTGCCAGCAATCTACAGGTCATCACAGATACGCAGTATTTT

j_gene: TRBJ2-7
v_gene: TRBV7-6
abundance: NA
d_gene: NA
CDR3aa: CASSLARAPYEQYF
CDR3nt: TGTGCCAGCAGCTTAGCGCGGGCACCCTACGAGCAGTACTTC

j_gene: TRBJ2-1
v_gene: TRBV20-1
abundance: NA
d_gene: NA
CDR3aa: CGGANYNEQFF
CDR3nt: TGCGGGGGGGCCAACTACAATGAGCAGTTCTTC

j_gene: TRBJ2-5
v_gene: TRBV14
abundance: NA
d_gene: NA
CDR3aa: CASSQGLETQYF
CDR3nt: TGTGCCAGCAGCCAAGGTCTAGAGACCCAGTACTTC

j_gene: TRBJ2-3
v_gene: TRBV20-1
abundance: NA
d_gene: TRBD2
CDR3aa: CSASPRSGGATDTQYF
CDR3nt: TGCAGTGCTAGTCCCCGAAGCGGGGGGGCAACCGATACGCAGTATTTT

j_gene: TRBJ2-7
v_gene: TRBV6-5
abundance: NA
d_gene: TRBD1
CDR3aa: CASLLTGGPYEQYF
CDR3nt: TGTGCCAGCCTACTTACAGGGGGCCCCTACGAGCAGTACTTC

j_gene: TRBJ1-5
v_gene: TRBV18
abundance: NA
d_gene: NA
CDR3aa: CASSYEGKGSQPQHF
CDR3nt: TGTGCCAGCTCTTATGAAGGGAAAGGGAGTCAGCCCCAGCATTTT

j_gene: TRBJ2-5
v_gene: TRBV6-5
abundance: NA
d_gene: NA
CDR3aa: CASSYRGGAETQYF
CDR3nt: TGTGCCAGCAGTTACCGTGGAGGGGCGGAGACCCAGTACTTC

j_gene: TRBJ2-7
v_gene: TRBV7-9
abundance: few
d_gene: NA
CDR3aa: CASSSTGGYPYEQYF
CDR3nt: TGTGCCAGCAGCTCGACTGGGGGGTACCCGTACGAGCAGTACTTC

j_gene: TRBJ1-3
v_gene: TRBV5-8
abundance: NA
d_gene: NA
CDR3aa: CASSFGQFSGNTIYF
CDR3nt: TGTGCCAGCAGCTTCGGACAGTTCTCTGGAAACACCATATATTTT

j_gene: TRBJ1-4
v_gene: TRBV5-6
abundance: NA
d_gene: NA
CDR3aa: CASTGQPSEKLFF
CDR3nt: TGTGCCAGCACTGGACAGCCTTCAGAAAAACTGTTTTTT

j_gene: TRBJ2-3
v_gene: TRBV5-1
abundance: NA
d_gene: TRBD2
CDR3aa: CASSFGGVGTDTQYF
CDR3nt: TGCGCCAGCAGCTTCGGGGGGGTTGGCACAGATACGCAGTATTTT

j_gene: TRBJ1-4
v_gene: TRBV7-9
abundance: NA
d_gene: TRBD1
CDR3aa: CASSPRQGAQEKLFF
CDR3nt: TGTGCCAGCAGCCCAAGACAGGGGGCTCAAGAAAAACTGTTTTTT

j_gene: TRBJ2-2
v_gene: TRBV12-3/TRBV12-4
abundance: NA
d_gene: NA
CDR3aa: CATSFAGTGELFF
CDR3nt: TGTGCCACCTCCTTTGCCGGCACCGGGGAGCTGTTTTTT

j_gene: TRBJ2-2
v_gene: TRBV5-4
abundance: NA
d_gene: NA
CDR3aa: CASSLLTTDTGELFF
CDR3nt: TGTGCCAGCAGCTTGTTGACTACCGACACCGGGGAGCTGTTTTTT

j_gene: TRBJ1-1
v_gene: TRBV6-2/TRBV6-3
abundance: NA
d_gene: NA
CDR3aa: CASSPRGMIPTGNTEAFF
CDR3nt: TGTGCCAGCAGTCCCCGAGGGATGATCCCCACGGGGAACACTGAAGCTTTCTTT

j_gene: TRBJ2-3
v_gene: TRBV5-6
abundance: once
d_gene: TRBD2
CDR3aa: CASRSRGGATDTQYF
CDR3nt: TGTGCCAGCAGATCGCGGGGGGGAGCCACAGATACGCAGTATTTT

j_gene: TRBJ2-5
v_gene: TRBV6-4
abundance: NA
d_gene: NA
CDR3aa: CASSYREGETQYF
CDR3nt: TGTGCCAGCAGTTACAGGGAGGGCGAGACCCAGTACTTC

j_gene: TRBJ1-5
v_gene: TRBV11-2
abundance: NA
d_gene: NA
CDR3aa: CASSFQGIGQPQHF
CDR3nt: TGTGCCAGCAGCTTCCAGGGAATAGGCCAGCCCCAGCATTTT

j_gene: TRBJ1-6
v_gene: TRBV6-6
abundance: NA
d_gene: TRBD1
CDR3aa: CASSRGQGYNSPLHF
CDR3nt: TGTGCCAGCAGTCGGGGACAGGGGTATAATTCACCCCTCCACTTT

j_gene: TRBJ2-2
v_gene: TRBV5-1
abundance: NA
d_gene: NA
CDR3aa: CASSLSIPGTGELFF
CDR3nt: TGCGCCAGCAGCTTGTCGATCCCGGGGACCGGGGAGCTGTTTTTT

j_gene: TRBJ2-2
v_gene: TRBV6-5
abundance: NA
d_gene: NA
CDR3aa: CASSINRGGPGELFF
CDR3nt: TGTGCCAGCAGCATTAACAGGGGGGGTCCCGGGGAGCTGTTTTTT

j_gene: TRBJ1-5
v_gene: TRBV28
abundance: NA
d_gene: NA
CDR3aa: CATIEESNQPQHF
CDR3nt: TGTGCCACCATAGAGGAATCCAATCAGCCCCAGCATTTT

j_gene: TRBJ1-5
v_gene: TRBV2
abundance: NA
d_gene: TRBD1
CDR3aa: CASSLRDRALISNQPQHF
CDR3nt: TGTGCCAGCAGCCTCCGGGACAGGGCACTGATTAGCAATCAGCCCCAGCATTTT

j_gene: TRBJ2-6
v_gene: TRBV5-6
abundance: few
d_gene: TRBD1
CDR3aa: CASSRGTGGISGANVLTF
CDR3nt: TGTGCCAGCAGTCGAGGTACAGGGGGCATCTCTGGGGCCAACGTCCTGACTTTC

j_gene: TRBJ1-4
v_gene: TRBV19
abundance: NA
d_gene: TRBD1
CDR3aa: CASSTIWTGEKLFF
CDR3nt: TGTGCCAGTAGTACGATCTGGACAGGTGAAAAACTGTTTTTT

j_gene: TRBJ1-2
v_gene: TRBV11-2
abundance: many
d_gene: TRBD1
CDR3aa: CASRPLGSNRGRGYGYTF
CDR3nt: TGTGCCAGCAGACCGCTCGGTTCCAACAGGGGGCGCGGCTATGGCTACACCTTC

j_gene: TRBJ2-3
v_gene: TRBV10-1
abundance: NA
d_gene: NA
CDR3aa: CASSTSQADTQYF
CDR3nt: TGCGCCAGCTCAACGTCCCAGGCAGATACGCAGTATTTT

j_gene: TRBJ2-5
v_gene: TRBV5-4
abundance: NA
d_gene: TRBD1
CDR3aa: CASNRQGETETQYF
CDR3nt: TGTGCCAGCAACCGACAGGGGGAGACGGAGACCCAGTACTTC

j_gene: TRBJ2-1
v_gene: TRBV29-1
abundance: NA
d_gene: NA
CDR3aa: CSVEASELPNEQFF
CDR3nt: TGCAGCGTTGAAGCCTCGGAGTTACCCAATGAGCAGTTCTTC

j_gene: TRBJ2-7
v_gene: TRBV5-5
abundance: NA
d_gene: TRBD2
CDR3aa: CASSLSLAGFQTSYEQYF
CDR3nt: TGTGCCAGCAGCTTGAGTCTAGCGGGGTTTCAGACCTCCTACGAGCAGTACTTC

j_gene: TRBJ2-1
v_gene: TRBV6-6
abundance: NA
d_gene: TRBD2
CDR3aa: CASSRHAAGGYNEQFF
CDR3nt: TGTGCCAGCAGTCGACATGCAGCGGGGGGATACAATGAGCAGTTCTTC

j_gene: TRBJ1-4
v_gene: TRBV5-1
abundance: NA
d_gene: NA
CDR3aa: CASSPFQGSEKLFF
CDR3nt: TGCGCCAGCAGCCCCTTCCAGGGTAGCGAAAAACTGTTTTTT

j_gene: TRBJ1-6
v_gene: TRBV7-9
abundance: once
d_gene: NA
CDR3aa: CASSLVSGGVYNSPLHF
CDR3nt: TGTGCCAGCAGCTTAGTTTCGGGGGGGGTCTATAATTCACCCCTCCACTTT

j_gene: TRBJ1-6
v_gene: TRBV5-4
abundance: NA
d_gene: TRBD1
CDR3aa: CASSAGTGGNSPLHF
CDR3nt: TGTGCCAGCAGCGCGGGGACAGGCGGTAATTCACCCCTCCACTTT

j_gene: TRBJ1-2
v_gene: TRBV25-1
abundance: many
d_gene: NA
CDR3aa: CASTTRGGSGYTF
CDR3nt: TGTGCCAGCACCACAAGAGGGGGTAGTGGCTACACCTTC

j_gene: TRBJ2-2
v_gene: TRBV9
abundance: NA
d_gene: NA
CDR3aa: CASSSSRGRGAGELFF
CDR3nt: TGTGCCAGCAGCTCTAGTAGGGGCAGGGGGGCCGGGGAGCTGTTTTTT

j_gene: TRBJ1-5
v_gene: TRBV5-8
abundance: NA
d_gene: NA
CDR3aa: CASSSFRAGASNQPQHF
CDR3nt: TGTGCCAGCAGCTCCTTTCGAGCGGGGGCGAGCAATCAGCCCCAGCATTTT

j_gene: TRBJ1-4
v_gene: TRBV29-1
abundance: NA
d_gene: NA
CDR3aa: CSVAVDRPNEKLFF
CDR3nt: TGCAGCGTGGCCGTTGACAGACCGAATGAAAAACTGTTTTTT

j_gene: TRBJ1-2
v_gene: TRBV5-4
abundance: NA
d_gene: TRBD1
CDR3aa: CASSLGQGAYGYTF
CDR3nt: TGTGCCAGCAGCCTGGGACAGGGGGCCTATGGCTACACCTTC

j_gene: TRBJ2-7
v_gene: TRBV4-2
abundance: NA
d_gene: NA
CDR3aa: CASSPYSGELGEQYF
CDR3nt: TGTGCCAGCAGCCCATACTCGGGGGAGCTTGGCGAGCAGTACTTC

j_gene: TRBJ1-1
v_gene: TRBV6-5
abundance: NA
d_gene: TRBD1
CDR3aa: CASSNTGTAHEAFF
CDR3nt: TGTGCCAGCAGTAATACCGGGACAGCCCATGAAGCTTTCTTT